Listed here is a single T cell receptor beta chain. Its antigen remains unidentified. Assay used: immunoSEQ multiplex PCR; TCRdb lists only in-frame clones, some missing. The sample has around 95,000 clones, roughly 89% seen once. This sample was taken from a study of T cell responses to AZD1222 COVID-19 vaccine. Study observations and caveats: A rise in Spike-specific TCR breadth and depth followed two AZD1222 doses.

The germline CDR1 and CDR2 sequences are MNHEY and SVGAGI. The CDR3 contains 14 residues. Unmatched junction bases numbered 3, after V lost 2 bases and J lost 7 bases. This TCR derives from an adult in good health. Sequencing used peripheral blood, obtained on day 0 of AZD1222 vaccination. The genes are TRBV6-5 and TRBJ1-4, with 8 bases lining up with TRBD1. The CDR3 bases are TGTGCCAGCAGTTACCAGGGGGCGGGTGAAAAACTGTTTTTT. Amino acid sequence: CASSYQGAGEKLFF.